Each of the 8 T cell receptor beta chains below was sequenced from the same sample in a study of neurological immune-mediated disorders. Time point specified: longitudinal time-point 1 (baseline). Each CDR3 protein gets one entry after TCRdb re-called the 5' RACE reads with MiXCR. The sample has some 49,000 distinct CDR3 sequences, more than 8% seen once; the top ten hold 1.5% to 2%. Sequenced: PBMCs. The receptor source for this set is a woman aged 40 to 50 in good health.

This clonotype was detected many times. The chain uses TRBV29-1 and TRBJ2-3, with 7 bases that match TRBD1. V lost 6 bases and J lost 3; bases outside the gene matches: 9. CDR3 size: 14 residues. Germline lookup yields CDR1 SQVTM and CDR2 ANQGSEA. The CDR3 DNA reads TGCAGCGTCCGTCTAGGGGGCTTAACAGATACGCAGTATTTT. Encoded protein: CSVRLGGLTDTQYF.

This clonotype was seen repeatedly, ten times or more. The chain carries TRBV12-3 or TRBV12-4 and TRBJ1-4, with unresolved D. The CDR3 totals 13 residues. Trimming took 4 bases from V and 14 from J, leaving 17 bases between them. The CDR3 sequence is CASSSAPLGQLFF. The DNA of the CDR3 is TGTGCCAGCAGTTCCGCCCCTCTGGGCCAGCTGTTTTTT.

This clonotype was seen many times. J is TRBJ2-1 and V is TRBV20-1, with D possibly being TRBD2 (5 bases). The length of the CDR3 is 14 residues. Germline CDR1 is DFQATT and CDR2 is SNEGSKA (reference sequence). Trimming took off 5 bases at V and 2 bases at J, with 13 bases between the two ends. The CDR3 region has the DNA TGCAGTGCTTTACCGGGAACTGCCTACAATGAGCAGTTCTTC. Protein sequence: CSALPGTAYNEQFF.

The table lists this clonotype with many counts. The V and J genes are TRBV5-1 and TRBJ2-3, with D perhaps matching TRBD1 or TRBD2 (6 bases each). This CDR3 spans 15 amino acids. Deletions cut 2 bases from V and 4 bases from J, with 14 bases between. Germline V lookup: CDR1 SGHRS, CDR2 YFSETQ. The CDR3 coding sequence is TGCGCCAGCAGCTTCTGGGGGGCATCAGCAGATACGCAGTATTTT. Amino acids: CASSFWGASADTQYF.

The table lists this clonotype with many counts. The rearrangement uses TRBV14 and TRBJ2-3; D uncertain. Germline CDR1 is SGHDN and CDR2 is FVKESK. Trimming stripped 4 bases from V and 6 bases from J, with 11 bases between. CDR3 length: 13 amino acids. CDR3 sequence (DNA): TGTGCCAGCAGCCCAAACCGCTTGGATACGCAGTATTTT. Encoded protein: CASSPNRLDTQYF.

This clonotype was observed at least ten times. In nucleotides, the CDR3 is TGTGCCAGCTCACCGACGCAGAACAGGAGGATAGTGGATGGCTACACCTTC. This codes for CASSPTQNRRIVDGYTF. The chain joins TRBV18 to TRBJ1-2, with D possibly TRBD1 on 5 matching bases. The V gene's germline CDR1 is KGHSH and CDR2 LQKENI. The CDR3 has 17 residues. The V end was cut by 3 bases, the J end by 6 bases, with 23 bases between.

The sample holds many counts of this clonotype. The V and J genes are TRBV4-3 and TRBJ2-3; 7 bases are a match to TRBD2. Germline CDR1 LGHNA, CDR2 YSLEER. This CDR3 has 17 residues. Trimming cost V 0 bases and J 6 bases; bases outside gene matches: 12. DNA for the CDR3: TGCGCCAGCAGCCAAGATTACCAGCGGGGCCCCGCGGATACGCAGTATTTT. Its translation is CASSQDYQRGPADTQYF.

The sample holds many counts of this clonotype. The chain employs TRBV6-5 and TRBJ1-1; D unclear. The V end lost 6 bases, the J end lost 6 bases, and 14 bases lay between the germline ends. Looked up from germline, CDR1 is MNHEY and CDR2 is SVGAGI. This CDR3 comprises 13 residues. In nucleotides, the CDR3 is TGTGCCAGCAGAGCCTCCAGCTACGCTGAAGCTTTCTTT. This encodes CASRASSYAEAFF.